This T cell receptor beta chain comes out of a study of shared clonotypes between healthy human individuals (dated by TCRdb to about 2020). For the study in its entirety: The cohort comprised two women and a few men aged 18 to 49 years. Per donor, three plates each were used for CD4 naive and CD4 memory, two for CD8 naive, and one for CD8 memory. The study deeply sequenced blood TCR repertoires of five healthy adults to estimate repertoire size and the extent of clonotype sharing between individuals. To increase sequencing depth and limit assay-specific biases, different laboratories used diverse techniques to prepare libraries and sequence TCR repertoires. Each donor's leukapheresis produced roughly between roughly 0.85 and 9 billion PBMCs. Summary of the overall study and its limitations: The genetic and exposure-history diversity represented was limited by the small number of donors. Higher generation probabilities were observed for clonotypes shared by all four sorted-subset donors than for non-shared clonotypes. Rarefaction of sorted-subset datasets indicated incomplete sequencing despite the large sequencing depth. Larger estimated clonotype richness was generally found for naive subsets than for memory subsets. Sampling was restricted to blood, and TCR repertoires in tissue are likely to differ from TCR repertoires in blood. When several donors were compared, the shared fraction of clonotypes was about 5.5% for naive CD4, around 3.5% for naive CD8, roughly 2.3% for memory CD4, and roughly 0.4% for memory CD8. Pairwise subsampling led to the expectation that sequencing depth would affect the degree of clonotype sharing among donors.

Looking up the germline V gene (reference sequence) yields CDR1 LNHNV and CDR2 YYDKDF. Trimming costs V 5 bases and J 6 bases, and their ends lie 19 bases apart. The CDR3 numbers 15 residues from cysteine through phenylalanine. The entry retains the CDR3 DNA only, 45 bases that are in frame from base 1. Using the deep immunoSEQ assay, multiplex PCR amplified TCR CDR3 regions from genomic DNA. Extracted genomic DNA from each cell subset was distributed evenly across all wells of several immunoSEQ 96-well plates, and each plate was treated as a replicate. For sorted subsets, approximately 200 ng of genomic DNA, equivalent to about 30,000 T cell genomes, went into each replicate PCR. The purified libraries were quantified using a Qubit 3.0 fluorometer, sized with a Bioanalyzer 2100, and then quantified again using the KAPA Library Quantification kit. Every immunoSEQ 96-well plate was sequenced on a separate single-read 150-cycle Illumina NextSeq 550 flow cell. On the study's bioinformatics: The immunoSEQ output contained only junctional sequences without quality scores, so filtering could not match that applied to full-length reads. Sequences were annotated with PyIR, a Python wrapper for IgBLAST v1.9, and V/J genes and CDR3 were assigned using IMGT germline references. Any read was removed if the V/J assignment was weak (E-value above 1e-6), the CDR3 was missing, or the read contained stop codons, out-of-frame junctions, or ambiguous translated residues. V3J clonotypes were defined as sequences sharing the same inferred V gene, J gene, and CDR3 amino acid sequence. Percentage overlap between repertoires was computed as shared unique clonotypes divided by the size of the smaller repertoire. Three approaches were used to assess repertoire richness: RTK rarefaction, the Chao1 estimator, and Recon v2.1 estimates of unobserved clonotypes. Generation probabilities for all TCRbeta clonotypes obtained by the gDNA method from a handful of donors were computed using OLGA. TCRdb took over this immuneACCESS table, retaining in-frame rearrangements with V and J assigned. Such tables are incomplete; in checked studies, under half of the missing clones stem from an unresolved V gene, and the remainder is unexplained. For V, J and clone size, that table is used; D and trimming come from the DNA. Recorded for this sample are about 2.1 million clones; 93% of them occurred a single time. The top ten clones comprise 1.5% to 2% of the sample.

Note on this clone: The antigen this receptor binds is unknown. Within one base of it there is no much larger clone, and no base qualities were kept.

CD8 naive samples were CD45RO-negative cells positively selected for CCR7, giving a CD45RA+CCR7+ population that excluded TemRA cells. The donors were healthy, HIV-negative adults who had no recently reported acute infections or vaccinations. Every donor was a Caucasian adult residing in Nashville, Tennessee, USA. After blood collection by leukapheresis, PBMCs were isolated using Ficoll-Histopaque density gradient centrifugation and then cryopreserved in the vapor phase of liquid nitrogen. Analytical flow cytometry was used to check the purity and quantity of every magnetically sorted T cell population. Genomic DNA was isolated from each sorted fraction and quantified by UV absorbance on a Nanodrop 2000c.

The sequenced sample was naive CD8+ T cells from PBMCs. This specimen's cell subset or site label, per the study, means: CD45RA+CCR7+. The origin of this receptor is a man between 18 and 29 years old in good health. Some clones in this sample may be carry-over from other donors' samples. The chain uses TRBV15 and TRBJ1-2; perhaps TRBD1 is the D gene, with 6 bases matching. The nucleotide sequence is TGTGCCACCAGCGGGGGCGACCAAGGCTGGCATGGCTACACCTTC. Its product reads: CATSGGDQGWHGYTF.